The 26 T cell receptor beta chains in this list originate from one sample, sequenced in a study of shared clonotypes between healthy human individuals. Profiled with immunoSEQ multiplex PCR; TCRdb holds only in-frame clones, not every one. This table holds some 550,000 clones, 97% found once. Material: naive CD4+ T cells sorted from blood. Subset: CD45RA+ positively selected. The receptors were gathered from a woman between 25 and 40 years old in good health.

This chain joins TRBV27 and TRBJ2-1, with 12 nucleotides matching TRBD2. Germline-derived CDR1 and CDR2 are MNHEY and SMNVEV (reference sequence). Trimming removed 5 bases from V and 1 base from J; junction bases left unmatched: 15. This CDR3 region has 20 residues. For the CDR3, the DNA is TGTGCCAGCAGTCCCTTCGGACTAGCGGGACCGTATAAATCCTACAATGAGCAGTTCTTC. Translating it yields CASSPFGLAGPYKSYNEQFF.

The chain joins TRBV5-1 to TRBJ2-1; TRBD2 aligns across 9 bases. Looked up from germline, CDR1 is SGHRS and CDR2 is YFSETQ. V was pared by 0 bases and J by 2 bases, with 3 bases of the junction left unmatched. The CDR3 has 16 amino acids. Written as DNA, the CDR3 is TGCGCCAGCAGCTTGGCCGGCGGGAGGGCCTACAATGAGCAGTTCTTC. As protein: CASSLAGGRAYNEQFF. The complete variable domain, with remaining parts taken from reference TRBV5-1 and TRBJ2-1, reads KAGVTQTPRYLIKTRGQQVTLSCSPISGHRSVSWYQQTPGQGLQFLFEYFSETQRNKGNFPGRFSGRQFSNSRSEMNVSTLELGDSALYLCASSLAGGRAYNEQFFGPGTRLTVL.

The J gene is TRBJ2-7, the V gene TRBV30, with D unclear. CDR1 and CDR2 (germline): GTSNPN, SVGIG (reference sequence). CDR3 length: 14 amino acids. V was shortened by 7 bases and J by 1 base, with 17 bases between the two germline ends. CDR3 nucleotide sequence: TGTGCCTTCGAAAGATTCTCCGGGTCCTACGAGCAGTACTTC. This translates into CAFERFSGSYEQYF.

This chain connects TRBV30 to TRBJ2-7; possibly TRBD1 for D (5 bases). This CDR3 has 11 amino acids. V was clipped by 5 bases and J by 2 bases, with 7 bases between them. CDR1 and CDR2 (germline): GTSNPN, SVGIG (reference sequence). In nucleotides, the CDR3 is TGTGCCTGGCGACAGACCTACGAGCAGTACTTC. Translating gives CAWRQTYEQYF.

This chain connects TRBV27 to TRBJ2-5; 9 bases are a match to TRBD1. The germline V gene encodes CDR1 MNHEY and CDR2 SMNVEV (reference sequence). The ends lost 8 bases at V and 5 bases at J; junction bases unmatched: 9. This CDR3 has 14 residues. CDR3: CASGETGGGETQYF. Written as DNA, the CDR3 is TGTGCCAGCGGAGAAACAGGGGGCGGTGAGACCCAGTACTTC.

This sequence joins TRBV5-1 and TRBJ2-2; the D is unclear. The germline V gene encodes CDR1 SGHRS and CDR2 YFSETQ. The CDR3 has 15 amino acids. The V end was cut by 0 bases, the J end by 3 bases, with 9 bases between. For the CDR3, the DNA is TGCGCCAGCAGCTTGGGATCGGGTTACACCGGGGAGCTGTTTTTT. Translated, it gives CASSLGSGYTGELFF.

The table lists this clone with a count of one. This chain links TRBV20-1 with TRBJ2-5, with D possibly matching TRBD1 (5 bases). Germline CDR1 and CDR2: DFQATT and SNEGSKA (reference sequence). The CDR3 has 11 residues. V lost 8 bases and J lost 5, with 12 bases in between. CDR3 region: CSTGPRETQYF. The CDR3, as DNA: TGCAGTACAGGCCCTCGGGAGACCCAGTACTTC.

The chain couples TRBV5-1 to TRBJ2-7; 12 nucleotides line up with TRBD2. V dropped 0 bases and J dropped 0; count of bases not matched to a gene: 1. The CDR3 is 16 amino acids. Germline loops: CDR1 SGHRS, CDR2 YFSETQ. CDR3 DNA sequence: TGCGCCAGCAGCTTGGCGACTAGCGGGAGCTCCTACGAGCAGTACTTC. This translates into CASSLATSGSSYEQYF.

As for this clone: Other DNA sequences of this sample code for an identical CDR3. The genes are TRBV4-2 and TRBJ2-7, with D perhaps TRBD1 or TRBD2 (5 bases each). Germline V CDR1 and CDR2: LGHNA, YNFKEQ. Trimming left V 4 bases short and J 3 bases short, with 13 bases between. This CDR3 is built from 14 residues. CDR3 in amino acids: CASSLGQGSYEQYF. In nucleotides, the CDR3 is TGTGCCAGCAGCCTCGGACAAGGGAGCTACGAGCAGTACTTC.

This rearrangement joins TRBV27 to TRBJ1-5; no firm D call. With 10 bases removed from V and 1 base from J, the gap between germline ends came to 17 bases. CDR1 and CDR2 from the germline V gene are MNHEY and SMNVEV (reference sequence). The CDR3 is made up of 15 amino acids. Here the CDR3 reads CANTQEEVSNQPQHF. The CDR3 DNA follows: TGTGCCAACACCCAGGAGGAAGTGAGCAATCAGCCCCAGCATTTT.

The genes are TRBV1 and TRBJ2-1; the table assigns TRBD2, which was not confirmed against the DNA. TRBV1 is assigned pseudogene status. The CDR3 sequence is 14 residues long. The DNA of the CDR3 is TGCACCAGCAATTCGCGGGAGGGTGGCAATGAGCAGTTCTTC. It specifies CTSNSREGGNEQFF.

The genes are TRBV20-1 and TRBJ2-5; D ambiguous. The CDR3 consists of 11 residues. The germline V gene encodes CDR1 DFQATT and CDR2 SNEGSKA (reference sequence). V was clipped by 5 bases and J by 2 bases, with 6 bases between them. CDR3 sequence: CSALVQETQYF. The CDR3 bases are TGCAGTGCTCTGGTTCAAGAGACCCAGTACTTC.

V is TRBV5-4 and J is TRBJ2-7; D is undetermined. Germline V CDR1 and CDR2: SGHNT, YYREEE (reference sequence). This CDR3 is built from 12 residues. The V end was cut by 4 bases, the J end by 5 bases, with 10 bases between. The CDR3 region is CASSRSMNEQYF. CDR3 DNA: TGTGCCAGCAGCCGCTCTATGAACGAGCAGTACTTC.

The genes are TRBV27 and TRBJ2-4; D possibly matches TRBD1 or TRBD2 (5 bases each). Between the trimmed V and J ends, which lost 5 bases and 1 base, there was a span of 21 bases. The CDR3 is made up of 18 amino acids. Germline-derived CDR1 and CDR2 are MNHEY and SMNVEV (reference sequence). CDR3 residues: CASSPLSGARWAKNIQYF. The CDR3 coding sequence is TGTGCCAGCAGTCCCCTATCCGGGGCTAGATGGGCCAAAAACATTCAGTACTTC.

This clone showed up just once. J is TRBJ2-1 and V is TRBV4-1; TRBD2 matches 7 bases. The germline V gene encodes CDR1 MGHRA and CDR2 YSYEKL. The CDR3 is 15 amino acids. Unmatched junction bases numbered 6, after V lost 0 bases and J lost 7 bases. CDR3 residues: CASSQEGGRWNEQFF. The CDR3 DNA reads as TGCGCCAGCAGCCAAGAGGGCGGGAGATGGAATGAGCAGTTCTTC.

V and J are TRBV6-6 and TRBJ1-2, with 8 bases lining up with TRBD1. The length of the CDR3 is 14 residues. The ends lost 7 bases at V and 8 bases at J; junction bases unmatched: 12. Germline lookup yields CDR1 MNHNY and CDR2 SVGAGI (reference sequence). CDR3 DNA: TGTGCCAGCATCGGACAGGGCCAAAGGACCGGCTACACCTTC. Protein sequence: CASIGQGQRTGYTF.

The chain combines TRBV5-1 with TRBJ2-5; 10 positions agree with TRBD2. TRBJ2-7 explains the end of the DNA better; the J call may be wrong. The germline gives CDR1 SGHRS, CDR2 YFSETQ. The CDR3 is made up of 16 amino acids. This chain's CDR3 is CASSLSASGSVYEQYF. The DNA for the CDR3 is TGCGCCAGCAGCTTGAGTGCTAGCGGGAGTGTTTACGAGCAGTACTTC.

The rearrangement joins TRBV19 to TRBJ2-1; 9 bases map to TRBD2. The CDR3 runs 18 residues. The V and J ends lost 5 bases and 6 bases, in that order; junction bases with no gene match: 17. CDR1 is LNHDA, CDR2 SQIVND, per germline (reference sequence). CDR3 coding DNA: TGTGCCAGTAGTCAACTTAGCGGGAGACTGTCTAGGGGCAATGAGCAGTTCTTC. The encoded protein is CASSQLSGRLSRGNEQFF.

This clone is a singleton in its sample. CDR3 in DNA: TGTGCCAGCAGCGCCCAAACAGGGGAGAAGACCCAGTACTTC. Translation gives CASSAQTGEKTQYF. The chain uses TRBV5-6 and TRBJ2-5; 7 bases line up with TRBD1. Trimming cost V 4 bases and J 6 bases; bases outside gene matches: 9. CDR1 and CDR2 (germline): SGHDT, YYEEEE. The CDR3 is 14 residues long.

Turning to this clone: Different DNA sequences within this sample yield the same CDR3. The chain links TRBV27 to TRBJ1-1, with 8 positions matching TRBD1. This CDR3 is built from 15 residues. From germline, CDR1 is MNHEY and CDR2 SMNVEV (reference sequence). With V trimmed by 5 bases and J by 3 bases, 8 bases remained unmatched. CDR3 residues: CASSLHSTGDTEAFF. DNA for the CDR3: TGTGCCAGCAGTCTCCACTCGACAGGGGACACTGAAGCTTTCTTT.

This rearrangement joins TRBV5-1 to TRBJ2-5; 8 positions match TRBD1. This CDR3 has 15 residues. Losses at the gene ends were 4 bases for V and 1 base for J; bases not matched to a gene: 6. Germline V gives CDR1 SGHRS, CDR2 YFSETQ. DNA for the CDR3: TGCGCCAGCAGCACGCTGACAGGGGCCCAAGAGACCCAGTACTTC. The encoded protein is CASSTLTGAQETQYF.

About this clone: Within the sample, other DNA sequences also encode this same CDR3. The chain uses TRBV5-4 and TRBJ2-3; D ambiguous. CDR3 size: 14 residues. Germline CDR1 SGHNT, CDR2 YYREEE (reference sequence). Trimming cost V 0 bases and J 5 bases, with 10 bases left between them. The CDR3 sequence: CASSLEGRLDTQYF. DNA for the CDR3: TGTGCCAGCAGCTTGGAAGGACGACTAGATACGCAGTATTTT.

This chain links TRBV5-1 with TRBJ2-7; TRBD1 or TRBD2 may be the D gene (6 bases each). CDR3 size: 15 residues. Germline values: CDR1 SGHRS, CDR2 YFSETQ. V lost 4 bases and J lost 0, with 14 bases in between. The CDR3 DNA sequence: TGCGCCAGCAGCCGGGGGCAGGGTGGCTCCTACGAGCAGTACTTC. The encoded protein is CASSRGQGGSYEQYF. Full variable domain (outside the CDR3, taken from reference TRBV5-1 and TRBJ2-7): KAGVTQTPRYLIKTRGQQVTLSCSPISGHRSVSWYQQTPGQGLQFLFEYFSETQRNKGNFPGRFSGRQFSNSRSEMNVSTLELGDSALYLCASSRGQGGSYEQYFGPGTRLTVT.

The V and J genes are TRBV19 and TRBJ1-5, with 8 bases lining up with TRBD1. Germline values: CDR1 LNHDA, CDR2 SQIVND (reference sequence). The CDR3 consists of 15 residues. The V segment lost 6 bases and the J segment 6 bases; nucleotides outside the gene matches: 10. The CDR3 nucleotides read TGTGCCAGTAGAATACAGGACAGGGAGGGTCAGCCCCAGCATTTT. Its translation is CASRIQDREGQPQHF.

The chain is built from TRBV18 and TRBJ2-3, with 10 positions matching TRBD2. Per germline, CDR1 KGHSH and CDR2 LQKENI. The CDR3 loop spans 16 amino acids. V lost 6 bases to trimming and J lost 4 bases; unmatched junction nucleotides: 10. The CDR3 nucleotides read TGTGCCAGCTCGCTAACGTCTAGCGGGAGTCCAGATACGCAGTATTTT. It yields the protein CASSLTSSGSPDTQYF.

The J gene is TRBJ2-1, the V gene TRBV4-1; 15 nucleotides line up with TRBD2. This CDR3 contains 20 residues. V was pared by 0 bases and J by 5 bases, with 11 bases of the junction left unmatched. The germline V gene encodes CDR1 MGHRA and CDR2 YSYEKL. The CDR3 is CASSQESNPGLAGGNNEQFF. In DNA, the CDR3 is TGCGCCAGCAGCCAAGAATCAAATCCGGGACTAGCGGGAGGCAACAATGAGCAGTTCTTC.